These 9 T cell receptor beta chains originate from one sample sequenced in a study of CXCR3-negative and CXCR3-positive naive CD8 T cells. Points from the study as a whole: More hydrophobic TRB CDR3s were found in CXCR3-positive naive cells than in CXCR3-negative naive cells.

These receptors have no identified antigens. Carrying UMI labels, the TRB cDNA libraries were prepared through 5' RACE. TCRdb reprocessed the 5' RACE reads, with one entry per CDR3 protein and no DNA. The sample has about 98,000 distinct CDR3 sequences; the top ten hold approximately 1%. Sample: naive CXCR3+ CD8+ T cells from blood. Subset reported: CD45RO-CCR7+CD27+CD95- naive CD8+ T cells expressing CXCR3 (TNR3+). These receptors were collected from a human donor in good health. Some clones in this sample may be carry-over from other donors' samples.

The chain recombines TRBV29-1 with TRBJ1-6; TCRdb selects TRBD1, and the lack of DNA leaves this call unchecked. CDR1 and CDR2 (germline): SQVTM, ANQGSEA. This CDR3 has 18 amino acids. The CDR3: CSVGTKQAGICYSSPLHF.

The chain joins TRBV29-1 to TRBJ2-7; TCRdb calls TRBD1, which cannot be checked without DNA. Germline assignment: CDR1 SQVTM and CDR2 ANQGSEA. The CDR3 runs 11 residues. This CDR3 reads CSGVTGTEQYF.

The CDR3 is CASSIRHRGAQNSPLHF. The chain recombines TRBV21-1 with TRBJ1-6; the TRBD1 assignment by TCRdb is unverifiable without DNA. TRBV21-1 corresponds to a pseudogene. CDR3 length: 17 amino acids.

The chain combines TRBV28 with TRBJ2-2; checking the TCRdb D call of TRBD1 is not possible without DNA. Germline loops: CDR1 MDHEN, CDR2 SYDVKM. This CDR3 is 14 amino acids long. The CDR3 here is CASSPTGYTGELFF.

This sequence joins TRBV6-2 or TRBV6-3 and TRBJ1-5. The CDR3 covers 14 residues. Germline V gene sequence: CDR1 MNHEY, CDR2 SVGEGT. This chain's CDR3 is CASSYWDSNQPQHF.

V is TRBV7-6 and J is TRBJ1-2. Germline V lookup: CDR1 SGHVS, CDR2 FNYEAQ. The CDR3 length is 12 residues. The CDR3 loop is CASSFGFDGYTF.

CDR3 residues: CASSISGPRGDTQYF. The chain uses TRBV19 and TRBJ2-3; as DNA is missing, the TRBD1 call by TCRdb cannot be tested. The length of the CDR3 is 15 residues. The germline V gene encodes CDR1 LNHDA and CDR2 SQIVND (reference sequence).

The V call is TRBV7-9, the J call TRBJ2-7. The germline CDR1 and CDR2 sequences are SEHNR and FQNEAQ (reference sequence). The CDR3 spans 13 residues. The CDR3 loop is CASSLALPHEQYF.

The CDR3 is CAGSFGASYEQYF. This rearrangement joins TRBV28 to TRBJ2-7; there is no DNA to check the TCRdb D call of TRBD1. CDR1 is MDHEN, CDR2 SYDVKM, per germline. The CDR3 contains 13 residues.